One TCR beta chain is described in this entry. Treatment reported: randomized to nivolumab then ipilimumab (arm A) or the reverse (arm B). PBMC sorting kept live CD3+CD8+ cells without CD19 or CD56. TCRdb's table, derived via immunoSEQ multiplex PCR, lists solely in-frame clones and lacks some. The table shows some 21,000 clones, with roughly four fifths occurring only once. This entry is derived from a study of sequential checkpoint blockade in melanoma. At the level of the study: First-line arms were nivolumab then ipilimumab, or the reverse, randomized 1:1.

The specimen was CD8+ T cells sorted from blood (inferred from file names), collected from a patient given nivolumab and ipilimumab in sequence. The clonotype comes from a human donor with melanoma.

The CDR3 loop is CASSVPDSYGYTF. The CDR3, as DNA: TGTGCCAGCAGTGTTCCGGACAGCTATGGCTACACCTTC. This chain connects TRBV28 to TRBJ1-2; D may be TRBD1 (6 bases). The germline V gene encodes CDR1 MDHEN and CDR2 SYDVKM. V was pared by 5 bases and J by 4 bases, with 11 bases between. The CDR3 loop spans 13 amino acids.